This T cell receptor beta chain was observed in a study of PD-L1 blockade in urothelial cancer. Overall study: Once treatment had started, blood was analyzed at 3 weeks (second dose) and again at 6 weeks.

This clone turned up a few times. The target antigen is unknown. Study-wide results and caveats: Lower pretreatment blood TCR clonality, under the median, predicted better survival, researchers reported.

With 5 bases clipped from V and 2 bases from J, the junction kept 2 bases outside the gene matches. The CDR3 covers 13 residues. The germline gives CDR1 SGHAT, CDR2 FQNNGV. Method: immunoSEQ multiplex PCR; TCRdb's copy keeps in-frame clones and lacks some. The table has tens of thousands of clones, 70% to 85% seen once; the top ten hold less than 40%. Sequencing was performed on PBMCs, taken around atezolizumab (anti-PD-L1) treatment. The clonotype was recovered from a man in his fifties or sixties with urothelial cancer. V gene TRBV11-2 combines with J gene TRBJ2-7; TRBD2 matches at 8 bases. The CDR3 loop is CASSPSGPYEQYF. The DNA of the CDR3 is TGTGCCAGCAGCCCTAGCGGGCCCTACGAGCAGTACTTC.